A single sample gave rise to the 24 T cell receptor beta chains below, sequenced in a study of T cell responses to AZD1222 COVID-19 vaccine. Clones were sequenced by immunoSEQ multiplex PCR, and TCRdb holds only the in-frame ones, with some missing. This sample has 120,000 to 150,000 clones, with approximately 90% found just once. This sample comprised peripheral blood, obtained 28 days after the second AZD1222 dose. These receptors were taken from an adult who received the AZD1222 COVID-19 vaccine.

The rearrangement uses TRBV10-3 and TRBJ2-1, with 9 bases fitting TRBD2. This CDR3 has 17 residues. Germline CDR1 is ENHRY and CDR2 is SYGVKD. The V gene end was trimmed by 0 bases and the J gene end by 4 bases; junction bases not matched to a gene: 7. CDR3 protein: CAISESMASGDYNEQFF. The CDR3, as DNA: TGTGCCATCAGTGAGTCTATGGCTAGCGGGGATTACAATGAGCAGTTCTTC.

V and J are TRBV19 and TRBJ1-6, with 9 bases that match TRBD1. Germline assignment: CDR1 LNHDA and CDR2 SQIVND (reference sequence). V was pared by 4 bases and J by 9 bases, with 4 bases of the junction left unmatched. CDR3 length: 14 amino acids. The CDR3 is CASSKQGAGSPLHF. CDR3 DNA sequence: TGTGCCAGTAGTAAACAGGGGGCCGGTTCACCCCTCCACTTT. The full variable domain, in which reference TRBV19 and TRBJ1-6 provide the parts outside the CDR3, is DGGITQSPKYLFRKEGQNVTLSCEQNLNHDAMYWYRQDPGQGLRLIYYSQIVNDFQKGDIAEGYSVSREKKESFPLTVTSAQKNPTAFYLCASSKQGAGSPLHFGNGTRLTVT.

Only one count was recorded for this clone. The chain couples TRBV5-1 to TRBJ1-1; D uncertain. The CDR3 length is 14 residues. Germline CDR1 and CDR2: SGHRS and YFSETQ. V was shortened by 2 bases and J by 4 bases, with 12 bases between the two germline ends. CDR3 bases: TGCGCCAGCAGCTTCCCTGGGGAGAGCACTGAAGCTTTCTTT. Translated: CASSFPGESTEAFF.

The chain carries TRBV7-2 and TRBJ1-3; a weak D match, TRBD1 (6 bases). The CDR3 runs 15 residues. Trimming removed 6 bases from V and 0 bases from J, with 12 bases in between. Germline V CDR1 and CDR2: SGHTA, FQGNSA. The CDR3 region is CASRGTGSSGNTIYF. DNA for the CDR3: TGTGCCAGCAGAGGAACAGGGAGCTCTGGAAACACCATATATTTT.

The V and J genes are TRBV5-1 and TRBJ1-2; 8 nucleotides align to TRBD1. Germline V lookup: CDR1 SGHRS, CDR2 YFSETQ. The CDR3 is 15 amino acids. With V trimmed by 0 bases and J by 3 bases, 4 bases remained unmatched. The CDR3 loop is CASSLESTGDYGYTF. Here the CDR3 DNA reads TGCGCCAGCAGCTTGGAGTCGACAGGGGACTATGGCTACACCTTC.

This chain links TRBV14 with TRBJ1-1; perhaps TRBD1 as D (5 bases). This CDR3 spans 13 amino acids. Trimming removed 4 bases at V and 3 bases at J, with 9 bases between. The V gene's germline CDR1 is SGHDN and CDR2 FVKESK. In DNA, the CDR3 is TGTGCCAGCAGCCTACAGGACTACACTGAAGCTTTCTTT. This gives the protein CASSLQDYTEAFF.

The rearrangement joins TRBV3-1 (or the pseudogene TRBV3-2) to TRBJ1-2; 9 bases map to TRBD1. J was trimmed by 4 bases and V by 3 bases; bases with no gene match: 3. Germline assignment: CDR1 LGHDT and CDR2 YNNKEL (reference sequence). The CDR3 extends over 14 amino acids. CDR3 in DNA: TGTGCCAGCAGCCAGGGACAGGGACCCTATGGCTACACCTTC. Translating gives CASSQGQGPYGYTF.

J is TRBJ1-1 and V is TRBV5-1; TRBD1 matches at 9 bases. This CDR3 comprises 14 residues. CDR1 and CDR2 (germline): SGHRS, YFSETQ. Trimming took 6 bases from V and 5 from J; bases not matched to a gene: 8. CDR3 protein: CASNPLTGGTEAFF. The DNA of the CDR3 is TGCGCCAGCAACCCATTGACAGGGGGGACTGAAGCTTTCTTT.

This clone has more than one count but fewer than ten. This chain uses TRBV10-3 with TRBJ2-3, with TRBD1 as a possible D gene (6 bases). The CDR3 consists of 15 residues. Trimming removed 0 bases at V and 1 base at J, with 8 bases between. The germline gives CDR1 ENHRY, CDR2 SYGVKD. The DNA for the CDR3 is TGTGCCATCAGTGAGTCGGGACACGGCACAGATACGCAGTATTTT. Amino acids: CAISESGHGTDTQYF.

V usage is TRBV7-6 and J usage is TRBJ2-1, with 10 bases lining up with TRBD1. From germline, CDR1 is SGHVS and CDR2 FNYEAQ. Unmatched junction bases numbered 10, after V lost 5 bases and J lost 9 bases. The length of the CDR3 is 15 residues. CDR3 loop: CASSTGTGVVGEQFF. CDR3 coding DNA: TGTGCCAGCAGCACCGGGACAGGGGTGGTTGGTGAGCAGTTCTTC.

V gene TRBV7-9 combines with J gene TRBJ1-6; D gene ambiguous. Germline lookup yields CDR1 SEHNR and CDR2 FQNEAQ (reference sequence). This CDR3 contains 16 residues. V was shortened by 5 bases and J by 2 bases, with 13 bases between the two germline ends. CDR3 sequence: CASSRALRAYNSPLHF. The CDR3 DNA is TGTGCCAGCAGCCGGGCCCTTAGAGCCTATAATTCACCCCTCCACTTT.

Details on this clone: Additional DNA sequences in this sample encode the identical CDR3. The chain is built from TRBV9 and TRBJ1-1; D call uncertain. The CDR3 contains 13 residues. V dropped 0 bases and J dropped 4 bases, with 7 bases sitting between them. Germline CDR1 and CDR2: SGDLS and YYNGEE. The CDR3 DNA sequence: TGTGCCAGCAGCGTAGCCGGTTCCACTGAAGCTTTCTTT. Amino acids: CASSVAGSTEAFF.

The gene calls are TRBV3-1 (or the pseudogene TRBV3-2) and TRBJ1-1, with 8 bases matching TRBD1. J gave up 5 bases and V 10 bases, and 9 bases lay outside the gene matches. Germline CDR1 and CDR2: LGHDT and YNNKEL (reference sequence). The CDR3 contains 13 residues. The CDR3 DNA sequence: TGTGCCACCAACAGCCAGGGGGCTACTGAAGCTTTCTTT. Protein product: CATNSQGATEAFF.

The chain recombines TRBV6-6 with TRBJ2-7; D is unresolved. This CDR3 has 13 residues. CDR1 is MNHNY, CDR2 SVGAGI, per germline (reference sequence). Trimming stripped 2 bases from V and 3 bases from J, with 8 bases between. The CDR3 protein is CASSYVTYYEQYF. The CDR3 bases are TGTGCCAGCAGTTACGTCACTTACTACGAGCAGTACTTC.

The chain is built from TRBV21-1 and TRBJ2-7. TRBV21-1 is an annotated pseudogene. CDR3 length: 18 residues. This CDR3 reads CASSKRAPGSGLGYEQYF. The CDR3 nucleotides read TGTGCCAGCAGCAAAAGAGCCCCGGGTTCGGGCCTCGGGTACGAGCAGTACTTC.

As DNA, the CDR3 is TGTGCCAGCAGTTTCGACATAAGGGCTCGGCGGAATTCACCCCTCCACTTT. Translation gives CASSFDIRARRNSPLHF. J is TRBJ1-6 and V is TRBV27; the D is unclear. The CDR3 spans 17 residues. Germline assignment: CDR1 MNHEY and CDR2 SMNVEV (reference sequence). Trimming stripped 3 bases from V and 7 bases from J, with 19 bases between.

In DNA form, the CDR3 reads TGTGCCAGCAGGGGGGACAGCTATGGCTACACCTTC. Its protein product is CASRGDSYGYTF. The chain uses TRBV12-3 or TRBV12-4 and TRBJ1-2; 7 positions match TRBD1. The V and J ends lost 6 bases and 4 bases, in that order; junction bases with no gene match: 2. The CDR3 runs to 12 residues.

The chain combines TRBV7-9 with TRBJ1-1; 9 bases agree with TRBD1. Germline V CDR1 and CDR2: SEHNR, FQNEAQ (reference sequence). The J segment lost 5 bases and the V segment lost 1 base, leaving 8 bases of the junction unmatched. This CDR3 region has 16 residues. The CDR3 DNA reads TGTGCCAGCAGCTTAGGGGGGACAGGGAGGAAAACTGAAGCTTTCTTT. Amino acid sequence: CASSLGGTGRKTEAFF. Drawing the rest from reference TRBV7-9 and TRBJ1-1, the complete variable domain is DTGVSQNPRHKITKRGQNVTFRCDPISEHNRLYWYRQTLGQGPEFLTYFQNEAQLEKSRLLSDRFSAERPKGSFSTLEIQRTEQGDSAMYLCASSLGGTGRKTEAFFGQGTRLTVV.

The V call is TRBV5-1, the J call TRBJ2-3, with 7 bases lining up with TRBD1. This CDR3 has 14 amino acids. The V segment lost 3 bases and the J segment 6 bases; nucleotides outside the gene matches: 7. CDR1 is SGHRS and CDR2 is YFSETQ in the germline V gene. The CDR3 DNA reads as TGCGCCAGCAGCTCAAGGGGGCTCATGGATACGCAGTATTTT. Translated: CASSSRGLMDTQYF.

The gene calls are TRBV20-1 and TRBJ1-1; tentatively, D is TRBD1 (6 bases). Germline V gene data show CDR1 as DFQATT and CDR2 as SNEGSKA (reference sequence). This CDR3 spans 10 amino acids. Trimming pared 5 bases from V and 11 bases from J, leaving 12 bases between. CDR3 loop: CSADRDIAFF. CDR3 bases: TGCAGTGCTGACCGGGACATCGCTTTCTTT.

CDR3 sequence: CASSHQGHLNTEAFF. The DNA for the CDR3 is TGCGCCAGCAGCCACCAAGGACACCTGAACACTGAAGCTTTCTTT. V and J are TRBV5-1 and TRBJ1-1, with D possibly TRBD1 on 5 matching bases. This CDR3 contains 15 residues. Per the germline V gene, CDR1 is SGHRS and CDR2 is YFSETQ. Between the trimmed V and J ends, which lost 4 bases and 0 bases, there was a span of 13 bases.

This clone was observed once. The chain's CDR3 is CASSLQGPTEAFF. CDR3 coding DNA: TGTGCCAGCAGCCTCCAGGGCCCCACTGAAGCTTTCTTT. The V call is TRBV7-9, the J call TRBJ1-1; maybe TRBD1 (5 bases). V lost 5 bases, J lost 4 bases, and 11 bases lay in between. The CDR3 length is 13 residues. Per germline, CDR1 SEHNR and CDR2 FQNEAQ (reference sequence).

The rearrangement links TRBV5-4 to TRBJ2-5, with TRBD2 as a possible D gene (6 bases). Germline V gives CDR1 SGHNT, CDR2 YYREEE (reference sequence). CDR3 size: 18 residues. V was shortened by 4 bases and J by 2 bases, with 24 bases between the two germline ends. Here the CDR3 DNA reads TGTGCCAGCAGCCCCGAGGTCCCAGGACTACCCCCTCAAGAGACCCAGTACTTC. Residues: CASSPEVPGLPPQETQYF.

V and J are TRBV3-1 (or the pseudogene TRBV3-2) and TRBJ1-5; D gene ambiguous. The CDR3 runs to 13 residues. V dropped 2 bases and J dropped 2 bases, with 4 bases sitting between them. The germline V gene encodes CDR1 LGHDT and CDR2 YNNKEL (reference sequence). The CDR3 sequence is CASSQWGNQPQHF. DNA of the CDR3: TGTGCCAGCAGCCAATGGGGCAATCAGCCCCAGCATTTT.